These T cell receptor beta chains were read from a single sample in a study of cytomegalovirus exposure and HLA in healthy donors. Here immunoSEQ multiplex PCR was the method, and the copy in TCRdb shows in-frame clones only, minus some. The sample records about 130,000 clones, 77% being singletons. The specimen sequenced was PBMCs. The receptors were gathered from a male donor in good health and CMV-seropositive. Both conserved end residues are part of each CDR3. A D gene is named only where the DNA matches it firmly. Clone size is given for some rows only: seen once, a few or many times, or a class if the clone is expanded.

clone size	J gene	D gene	V gene	CDR3 length	CDR3 DNA	CDR3 protein
NA	TRBJ2-3	NA	TRBV6-5	15	TGTGCCAGCAGGGGAAAGGGGATTAGCACAGATACGCAGTATTTT	CASRGKGISTDTQYF
once	TRBJ2-1	TRBD2	TRBV27	17	TGTGCCAGCAGTTTACCTAGCGGAGAGAACTATAGAGATGAGCAGTTCTTC	CASSLPSGENYRDEQFF
NA	TRBJ2-1	TRBD2	TRBV10-3	14	TGTGCCATCAGTCGACTAGCGGGAGAAGATGAGCAGTTCTTC	CAISRLAGEDEQFF
NA	TRBJ1-5	NA	TRBV10-3	13	TGTGCCATCAGTGCCCAGGGGTTGCAGCCCCAGCATTTT	CAISAQGLQPQHF
NA	TRBJ2-1	NA	TRBV5-1	13	TGCGCCAGCACCCAAGGGGGGGCTTTTGAGCAGTTCTTC	CASTQGGAFEQFF
NA	TRBJ1-2	NA	TRBV30	13	TGTGCCTGGAGTGTACTGGGGGGCTATGGCTACACCTTC	CAWSVLGGYGYTF
NA	TRBJ1-2	NA	TRBV28	14	TGTGCCAGCAGGCCCCCGAGCAGGGCGTTTGGCTACACCTTC	CASRPPSRAFGYTF
NA	TRBJ2-1	TRBD1	TRBV7-9	15	TGTTCCAGCAGCTTTGGACAGGGAATTCTTAATGAGCAGTTCTTC	CSSSFGQGILNEQFF
NA	TRBJ1-4	TRBD1	TRBV18	15	TGTGCCAGTTCGAAAGGTGGACAGGCCAATGAAAAACTGTTTTTT	CASSKGGQANEKLFF
NA	TRBJ1-4	TRBD1	TRBV7-2	14	TGTGCCAGCAGCTCAGACAGGGTTCGGGAAAAACTGTTTTTT	CASSSDRVREKLFF
NA	TRBJ1-2	NA	TRBV4-2	13	TGTGCCAGCAGCCAGGGCAGGCTACTTGGCTACACCTTC	CASSQGRLLGYTF
few	TRBJ2-7	TRBD2	TRBV7-9	14	TGTGCCAGCAGCCCCAGCGGGAGAATCTACGAGCAGTACTTC	CASSPSGRIYEQYF
NA	TRBJ1-1	NA	TRBV5-1	16	TGCGCCAGCAGCTTGGAAGGGGAGGGTCGGTACACTGAAGCTTTCTTT	CASSLEGEGRYTEAFF
NA	TRBJ2-7	TRBD2	TRBV5-4	14	TGTGCCAGCAGCTTACTAGCGGCCTCCTACGAGCAGTACTTC	CASSLLAASYEQYF
NA	TRBJ1-2	TRBD1	TRBV7-9	15	TGTTCCAGCAGCCTAGTGGAAGGGGGCATTTATGGCTACACCTTC	CSSSLVEGGIYGYTF
NA	TRBJ1-1	TRBD1	TRBV6-5	15	TGTGCCAGCAGTTTGAATACAGGGGGTTCCACTGAAGCTTTCTTT	CASSLNTGGSTEAFF
NA	TRBJ2-3	TRBD2	TRBV9	18	TGTGCCAGCAGCGTAGGTCTTGCGGGAGAGAGGGGCACAGATACGCAGTATTTT	CASSVGLAGERGTDTQYF
NA	TRBJ1-4	TRBD1	TRBV10-3	13	TGTGCCATCAAAGGACAGGAGGGGGAAAAACTGTTTTTT	CAIKGQEGEKLFF